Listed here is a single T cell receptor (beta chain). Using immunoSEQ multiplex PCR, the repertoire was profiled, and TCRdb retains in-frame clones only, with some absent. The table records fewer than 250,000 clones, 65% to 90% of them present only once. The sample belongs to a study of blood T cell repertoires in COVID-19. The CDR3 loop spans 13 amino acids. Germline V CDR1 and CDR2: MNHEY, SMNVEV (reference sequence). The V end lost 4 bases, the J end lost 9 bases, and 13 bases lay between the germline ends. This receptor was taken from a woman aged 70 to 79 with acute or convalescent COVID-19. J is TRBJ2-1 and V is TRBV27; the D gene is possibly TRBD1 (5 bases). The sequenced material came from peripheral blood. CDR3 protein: CASSSRKGSEQFF. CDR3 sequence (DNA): TGTGCCAGCAGTTCCCGAAAGGGGTCTGAGCAGTTCTTC.